Following are 2 T cell receptor beta chains from one sample sequenced in a study of T cells in Graves' hyperthyroidism and ophthalmopathy. The CDR3 regions of TCR beta were amplified from RNA transcripts. Initially, a first-round RT-PCR of the TCR CDR3 employed the HTBI primer set. Each CDR3 protein gets one entry after TCRdb re-called the multiplex PCR reads with MiXCR. The sample shows 500,000 to 550,000 distinct CDR3 sequences, less than 25% of them seen only once. Sequencing was carried out using blood. Source of these receptors: a man between 18 and 35 years old with Graves' hyperthyroidism.

This clonotype has ten or more counts. The rearrangement links TRBV28 to TRBJ1-5, with 7 bases aligning to TRBD1. J was trimmed by 2 bases and V by 6 bases; bases with no gene match: 13. The CDR3 extends over 17 amino acids. Germline V gene sequence: CDR1 MDHEN, CDR2 SYDVKM. The CDR3 sequence is CASSSTTGLMGNQPQHF. The CDR3 bases are TGTGCCAGCAGCTCCACGACAGGGTTAATGGGCAATCAGCCCCAGCATTTT. Variable domain in full (rest from reference TRBV28 and TRBJ1-5): DVKVTQSSRYLVKRTGEKVFLECVQDMDHENMFWYRQDPGLGLRLIYFSYDVKMKEKGDIPEGYSVSREKKERFSLILESASTNQTSMYLCASSSTTGLMGNQPQHFGDGTRLSIL.

There are many counts of this clonotype. The chain couples TRBV7-9 to TRBJ2-5; TRBD2 is a possible D gene (7 bases). In germline, CDR1 is SEHNR, CDR2 FQNEAQ (reference sequence). V dropped 1 base and J dropped 1 base, with 13 bases sitting between them. This CDR3 has 16 residues. The CDR3: CASSLVTGGLQETQYF. CDR3 bases: TGTGCCAGCAGCTTAGTTACGGGGGGCCTCCAAGAGACCCAGTACTTC.